This T cell receptor (beta chain) was obtained from a study of tissue T cells after allogeneic stem cell transplantation. Concerning this clone itself: The antigen is not known.

Autopsy tissues included GI tract, liver, skin and lymphoid organs. Study-wide findings and caveats: The study did not identify alloreactive or antigen-specific tissue TCRs, and some clones might be persisting host cells. Anatomically similar tissues had similar TCR repertoires within each patient.

TCRdb's table, derived via immunoSEQ multiplex PCR, lists solely in-frame clones and lacks some. Here the sample spans some 6,800 clones, less than 60% being singletons. Looked up from germline, CDR1 is SGHAT and CDR2 is FQNNGV. V was cut by 6 bases and J by 0 bases, with 9 bases left in between. The CDR3 consists of 14 residues. This chain joins TRBV11-2 and TRBJ2-1; D perhaps matches TRBD1 (6 bases). The source was duodenum tissue, collected at autopsy. This TCR came from a female donor aged 60 or older with lung cancer. The CDR3, as DNA: TGTGCCAGCAGACCAGGGGCCTCCTACAATGAGCAGTTCTTC. This translates into CASRPGASYNEQFF.